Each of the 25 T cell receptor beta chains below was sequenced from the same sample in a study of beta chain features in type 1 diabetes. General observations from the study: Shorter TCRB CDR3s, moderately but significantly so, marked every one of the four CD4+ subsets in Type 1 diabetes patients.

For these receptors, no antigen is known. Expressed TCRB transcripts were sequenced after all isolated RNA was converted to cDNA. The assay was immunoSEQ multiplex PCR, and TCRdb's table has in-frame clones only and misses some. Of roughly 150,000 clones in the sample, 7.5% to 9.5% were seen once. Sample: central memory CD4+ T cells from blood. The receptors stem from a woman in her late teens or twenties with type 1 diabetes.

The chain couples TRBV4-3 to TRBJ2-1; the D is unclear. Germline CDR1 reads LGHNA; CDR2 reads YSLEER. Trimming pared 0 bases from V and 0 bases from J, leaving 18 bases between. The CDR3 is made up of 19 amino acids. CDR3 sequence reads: CASSQELFNAALSYNEQFF. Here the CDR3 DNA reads TGCGCCAGCAGCCAAGAACTTTTCAACGCGGCCCTCTCCTACAATGAGCAGTTCTTC.

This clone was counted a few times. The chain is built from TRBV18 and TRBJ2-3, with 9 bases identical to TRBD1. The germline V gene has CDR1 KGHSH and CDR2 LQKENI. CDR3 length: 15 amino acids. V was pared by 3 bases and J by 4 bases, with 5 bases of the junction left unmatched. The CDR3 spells CASSPRTGEADTQYF. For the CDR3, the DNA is TGTGCCAGCTCACCGAGGACAGGGGAAGCAGATACGCAGTATTTT. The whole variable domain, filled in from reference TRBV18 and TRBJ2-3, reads NAGVMQNPRHLVRRRGQEARLRCSPMKGHSHVYWYRQLPEEGLKFMVYLQKENIIDESGMPKERFSAEFPKEGPSILRIQQVVRGDSAAYFCASSPRTGEADTQYFGPGTRLTVL.

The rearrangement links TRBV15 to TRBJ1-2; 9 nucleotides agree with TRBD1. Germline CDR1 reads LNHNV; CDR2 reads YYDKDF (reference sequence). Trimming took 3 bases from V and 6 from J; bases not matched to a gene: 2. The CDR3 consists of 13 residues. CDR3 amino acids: CATSSGTGNGYTF. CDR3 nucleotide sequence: TGTGCCACCAGCAGCGGGACAGGGAATGGCTACACCTTC. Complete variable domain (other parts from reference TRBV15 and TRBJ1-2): DAMVIQNPRYQVTQFGKPVTLSCSQTLNHNVMYWYQQKSSQAPKLLFHYYDKDFNNEADTPDNFQSRRPNTSFCFLDIRSPGLGDTAMYLCATSSGTGNGYTFGSGTRLTVV.

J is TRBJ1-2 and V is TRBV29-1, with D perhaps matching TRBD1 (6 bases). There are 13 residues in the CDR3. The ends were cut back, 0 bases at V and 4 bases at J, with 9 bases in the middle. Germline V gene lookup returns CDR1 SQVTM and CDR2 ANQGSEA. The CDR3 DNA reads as TGCAGCGTTGAAGACAGGGGAACCTATGGCTACACCTTC. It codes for CSVEDRGTYGYTF.

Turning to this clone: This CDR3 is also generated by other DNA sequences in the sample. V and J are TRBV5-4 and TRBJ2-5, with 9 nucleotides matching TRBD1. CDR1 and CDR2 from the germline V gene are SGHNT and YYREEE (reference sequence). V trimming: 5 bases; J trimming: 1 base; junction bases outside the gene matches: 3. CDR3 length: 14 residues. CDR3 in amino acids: CASSLQGAQETQYF. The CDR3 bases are TGTGCCAGCAGTTTACAGGGGGCCCAAGAGACCCAGTACTTC.

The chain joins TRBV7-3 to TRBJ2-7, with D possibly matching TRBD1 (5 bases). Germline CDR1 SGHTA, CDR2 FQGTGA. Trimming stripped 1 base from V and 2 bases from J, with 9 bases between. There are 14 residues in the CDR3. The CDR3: CASSLSTGTYEQYF. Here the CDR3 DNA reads TGTGCCAGCAGCTTAAGTACAGGAACCTACGAGCAGTACTTC.

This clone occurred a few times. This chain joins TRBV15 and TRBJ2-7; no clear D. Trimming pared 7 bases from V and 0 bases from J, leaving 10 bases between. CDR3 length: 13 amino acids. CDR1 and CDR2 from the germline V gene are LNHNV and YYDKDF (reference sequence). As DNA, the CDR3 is TGTGCCACCACCCCCTACGGCTCCTACGAGCAGTACTTC. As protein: CATTPYGSYEQYF.

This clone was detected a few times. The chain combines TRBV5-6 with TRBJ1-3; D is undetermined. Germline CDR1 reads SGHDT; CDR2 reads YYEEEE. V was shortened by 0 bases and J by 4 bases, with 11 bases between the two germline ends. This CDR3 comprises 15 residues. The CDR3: CASSLVGERGNTIYF. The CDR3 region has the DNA TGTGCCAGCAGCTTGGTCGGGGAACGAGGAAACACCATATATTTT. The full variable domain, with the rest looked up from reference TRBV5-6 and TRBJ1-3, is DAGVTQSPTHLIKTRGQQVTLRCSPKSGHDTVSWYQQALGQGPQFIFQYYEEEERQRGNFPDRFSGHQFPNYSSELNVNALLLGDSALYLCASSLVGERGNTIYFGEGSWLTVV.

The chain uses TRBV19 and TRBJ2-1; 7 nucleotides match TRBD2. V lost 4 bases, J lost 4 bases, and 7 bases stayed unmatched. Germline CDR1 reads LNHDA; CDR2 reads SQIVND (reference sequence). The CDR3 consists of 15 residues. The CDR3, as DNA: TGTGCCAGTAGTAGTGCCCTAGCGGAGTACAATGAGCAGTTCTTC. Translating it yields CASSSALAEYNEQFF.

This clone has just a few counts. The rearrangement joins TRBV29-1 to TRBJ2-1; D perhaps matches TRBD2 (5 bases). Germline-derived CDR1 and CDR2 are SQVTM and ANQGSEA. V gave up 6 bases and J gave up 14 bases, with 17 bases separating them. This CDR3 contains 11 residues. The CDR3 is CSVKNRDFKFF. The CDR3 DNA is TGCAGCGTCAAAAACCGGGATTTTAAGTTCTTC.

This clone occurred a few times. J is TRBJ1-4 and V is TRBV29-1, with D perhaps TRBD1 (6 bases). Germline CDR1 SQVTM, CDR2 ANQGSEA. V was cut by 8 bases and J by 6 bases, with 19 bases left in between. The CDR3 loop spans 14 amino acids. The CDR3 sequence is CSTTSGVDHEKLFF. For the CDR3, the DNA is TGCAGCACCACCTCAGGGGTCGACCATGAAAAACTGTTTTTT.

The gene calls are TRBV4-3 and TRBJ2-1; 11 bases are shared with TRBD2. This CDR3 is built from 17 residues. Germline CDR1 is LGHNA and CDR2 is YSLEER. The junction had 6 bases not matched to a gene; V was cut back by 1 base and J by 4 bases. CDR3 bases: TGCGCCAGCAGCCAAGTTAGCGGGGGGGCCTCGTACAATGAGCAGTTCTTC. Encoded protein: CASSQVSGGASYNEQFF.

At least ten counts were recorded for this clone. CDR3 DNA: TGTGCCAGCTCACCCCGGACTAGCGGGAGCGGGGAGACCCAGTACTTC. Protein: CASSPRTSGSGETQYF. The chain uses TRBV18 and TRBJ2-5; 13 bases match TRBD2. CDR1 is KGHSH and CDR2 is LQKENI in the germline V gene. V lost 3 bases, J lost 5 bases, and 6 bases stayed unmatched. This CDR3 is built from 16 residues. The complete variable domain, with remaining parts taken from reference TRBV18 and TRBJ2-5, reads NAGVMQNPRHLVRRRGQEARLRCSPMKGHSHVYWYRQLPEEGLKFMVYLQKENIIDESGMPKERFSAEFPKEGPSILRIQQVVRGDSAAYFCASSPRTSGSGETQYFGPGTRLLVL.

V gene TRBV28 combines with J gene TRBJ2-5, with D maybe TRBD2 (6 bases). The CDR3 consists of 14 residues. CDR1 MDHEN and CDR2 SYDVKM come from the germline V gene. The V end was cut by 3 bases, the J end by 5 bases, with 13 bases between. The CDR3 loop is CASSFLGGSETQYF. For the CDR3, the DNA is TGTGCCAGCAGTTTCCTTGGGGGGAGTGAGACCCAGTACTTC.

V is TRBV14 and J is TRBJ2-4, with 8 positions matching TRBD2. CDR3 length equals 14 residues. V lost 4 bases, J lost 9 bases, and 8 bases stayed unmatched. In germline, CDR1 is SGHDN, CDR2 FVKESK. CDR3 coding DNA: TGTGCCAGCAGCCCAACGGGGGGGGCGGCCATTCAGTACTTC. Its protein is CASSPTGGAAIQYF.

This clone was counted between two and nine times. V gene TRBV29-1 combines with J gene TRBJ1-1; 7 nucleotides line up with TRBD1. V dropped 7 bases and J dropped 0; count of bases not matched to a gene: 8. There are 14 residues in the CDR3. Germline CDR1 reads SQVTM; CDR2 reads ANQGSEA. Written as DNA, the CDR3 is TGCAGCGCCCGTGACAGGGCGTTGAACACTGAAGCTTTCTTT. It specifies CSARDRALNTEAFF.

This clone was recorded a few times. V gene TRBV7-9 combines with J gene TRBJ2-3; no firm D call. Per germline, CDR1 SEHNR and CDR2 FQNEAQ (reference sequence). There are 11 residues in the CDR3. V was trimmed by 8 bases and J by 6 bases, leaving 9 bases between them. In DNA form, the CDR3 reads TGTGCCAGCGGTACATGGGATACGCAGTATTTT. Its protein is CASGTWDTQYF.

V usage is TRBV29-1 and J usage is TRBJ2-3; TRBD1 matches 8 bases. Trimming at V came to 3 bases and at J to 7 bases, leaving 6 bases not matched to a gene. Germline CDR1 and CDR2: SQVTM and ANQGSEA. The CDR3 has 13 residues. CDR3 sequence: CSVDRQGRNTQYF. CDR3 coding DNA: TGCAGCGTTGATCGACAGGGGAGAAATACGCAGTATTTT.

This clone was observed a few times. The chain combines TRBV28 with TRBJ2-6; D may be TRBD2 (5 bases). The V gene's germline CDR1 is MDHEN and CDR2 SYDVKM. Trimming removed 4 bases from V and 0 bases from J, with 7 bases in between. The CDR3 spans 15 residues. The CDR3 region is CASSSRVSGANVLTF. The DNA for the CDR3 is TGTGCCAGCAGTTCGAGGGTCTCTGGGGCCAACGTCCTGACTTTC. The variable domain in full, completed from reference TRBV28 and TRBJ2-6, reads DVKVTQSSRYLVKRTGEKVFLECVQDMDHENMFWYRQDPGLGLRLIYFSYDVKMKEKGDIPEGYSVSREKKERFSLILESASTNQTSMYLCASSSRVSGANVLTFGAGSRLTVL.

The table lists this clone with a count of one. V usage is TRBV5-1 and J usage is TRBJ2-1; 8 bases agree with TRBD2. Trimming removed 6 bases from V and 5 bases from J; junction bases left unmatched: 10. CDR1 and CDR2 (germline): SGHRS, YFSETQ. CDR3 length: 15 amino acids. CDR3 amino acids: CASNPGGSGDNEQFF. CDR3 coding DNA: TGCGCCAGCAACCCCGGCGGTAGCGGGGACAATGAGCAGTTCTTC.

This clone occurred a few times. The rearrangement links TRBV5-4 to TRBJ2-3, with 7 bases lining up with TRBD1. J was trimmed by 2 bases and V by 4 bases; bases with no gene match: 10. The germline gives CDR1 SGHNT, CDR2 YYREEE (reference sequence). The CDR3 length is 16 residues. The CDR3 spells CASSPLRTGNTDTQYF. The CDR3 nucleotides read TGTGCCAGCAGCCCCCTGCGGACAGGCAACACAGATACGCAGTATTTT.

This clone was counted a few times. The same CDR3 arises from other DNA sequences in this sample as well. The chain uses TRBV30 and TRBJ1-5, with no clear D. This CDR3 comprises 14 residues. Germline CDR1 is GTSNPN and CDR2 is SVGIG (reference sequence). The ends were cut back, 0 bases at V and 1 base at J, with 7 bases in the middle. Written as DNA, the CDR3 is TGTGCCTGGAGTGTATCGGGGAGCAATCAGCCCCAGCATTTT. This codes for CAWSVSGSNQPQHF.

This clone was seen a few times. CDR3 nucleotides: TGCAGCGTGGGGGAGGGCTACGAGCAGTACTTC. Translated: CSVGEGYEQYF. The chain joins TRBV29-1 to TRBJ2-7; 7 positions agree with TRBD2. V lost 6 bases to trimming and J lost 3 bases; unmatched junction nucleotides: 2. Germline V lookup: CDR1 SQVTM, CDR2 ANQGSEA. CDR3 length equals 11 residues.

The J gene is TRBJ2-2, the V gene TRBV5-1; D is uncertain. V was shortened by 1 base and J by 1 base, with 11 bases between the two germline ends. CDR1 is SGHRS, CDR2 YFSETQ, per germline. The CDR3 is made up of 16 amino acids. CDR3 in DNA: TGCGCCAGCAGCTTGAGTGCAGCAGGGAACACCGGGGAGCTGTTTTTT. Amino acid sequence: CASSLSAAGNTGELFF.

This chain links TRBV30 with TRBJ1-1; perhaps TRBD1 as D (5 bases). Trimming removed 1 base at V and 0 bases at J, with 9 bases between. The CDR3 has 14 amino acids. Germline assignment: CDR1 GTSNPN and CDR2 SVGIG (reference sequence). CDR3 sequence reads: CAWSARGVNTEAFF. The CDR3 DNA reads TGTGCCTGGAGTGCTAGGGGCGTGAACACTGAAGCTTTCTTT.